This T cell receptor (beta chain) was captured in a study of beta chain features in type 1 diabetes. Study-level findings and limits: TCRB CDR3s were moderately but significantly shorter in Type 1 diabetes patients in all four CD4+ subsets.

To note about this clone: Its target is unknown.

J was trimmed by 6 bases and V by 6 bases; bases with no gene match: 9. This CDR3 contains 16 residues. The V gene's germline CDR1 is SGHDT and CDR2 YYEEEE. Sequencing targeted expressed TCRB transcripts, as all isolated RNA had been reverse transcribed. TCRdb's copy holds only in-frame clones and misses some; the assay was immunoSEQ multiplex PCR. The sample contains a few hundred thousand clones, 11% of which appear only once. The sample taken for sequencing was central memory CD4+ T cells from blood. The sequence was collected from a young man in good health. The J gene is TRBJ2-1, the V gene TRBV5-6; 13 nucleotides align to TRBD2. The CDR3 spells CASNGLAGVSLNEQFF. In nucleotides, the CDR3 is TGTGCCAGCAACGGACTAGCGGGAGTGTCTCTCAATGAGCAGTTCTTC.